The rows below give T cell receptor beta chains drawn from one sample of a study of neoadjuvant anti-PD-1 for oral cavity cancer. Here immunoSEQ multiplex PCR was the method, and the copy in TCRdb shows in-frame clones only, minus some. The sample carries around 60,000 clones, around four fifths recorded once. The sequencing used PBMCs, collected before nivolumab (anti-PD-1) treatment. The receptors shown here come from a person aged 35-79 years with oral cavity squamous cell carcinoma. CDR3s include the opening cysteine and the closing phenylalanine or tryptophan. A D gene is named only where the DNA matches it firmly. Clone size is not always given. Where it is, it says once, few, many or a class for expanded clones.

.	.	TRBV5-6	TRBJ2-5	TGTGCCAGCAGCTTAATCCAGGGGGAGACCCAGTACTTC	CASSLIQGETQYF
.	.	TRBV5-5	TRBJ1-1	TGTGCCAGCAGCTTGGAAGGGGGATTCACTGAAGCTTTCTTT	CASSLEGGFTEAFF
.	.	TRBV20-1	TRBJ1-1	TGCAGTGCTTGGAGGATGCCTGAAGCTTTCTTT	CSAWRMPEAFF
.	.	TRBV6-5	TRBJ2-3	TGTGCCAGCAGTTTGCTCGGTGAGCCCCGCACAGATACGCAGTATTTT	CASSLLGEPRTDTQYF
.	TRBD2	TRBV6-6	TRBJ2-1	TGTGCCAGCACCATAAGCGGGGGGGAGGCTAATGAGCAGTTCTTC	CASTISGGEANEQFF
.	TRBD1	TRBV5-4	TRBJ2-7	TGTGCCAGCAGCCGCCGGGACAGGGGCTCCTACGAGCAGTACTTC	CASSRRDRGSYEQYF
.	TRBD1	TRBV7-9	TRBJ1-1	TGTGCCAGCAGCCCCCGACAGGGAGGGTACACTGAAGCTTTCTTT	CASSPRQGGYTEAFF
.	TRBD1	TRBV5-4	TRBJ1-1	TGTGCCAGCAGCCGTAGAGGGGGCGTGGACGCTGAAGCTTTCTTT	CASSRRGGVDAEAFF
.	TRBD2	TRBV7-9	TRBJ2-7	TGTGCCAGCAGTAAGAAAGCGGGGGGGACCTACGAGCAGTACTTC	CASSKKAGGTYEQYF
once	.	TRBV6-1	TRBJ1-4	TGTGCCAGCAGTGAACGTGGGGGGTGGGCAGGGAACAATGAAAAACTGTTTTTT	CASSERGGWAGNNEKLFF
.	TRBD2	TRBV5-1	TRBJ2-1	TGCGCCAGCAGCTTCACTAGCGGGGGGGCTCAAGGTGAGCAGTTCTTC	CASSFTSGGAQGEQFF
.	TRBD2	TRBV27	TRBJ2-3	TGTGCCAGCAGTTTATATCCCCCGGGACTAGCTAAAGATACGCAGTATTTT	CASSLYPPGLAKDTQYF
.	.	TRBV5-1	TRBJ2-3	TGCGCCAGCAGCTTGGGTCTGGGGGGCACAGATACGCAGTATTTT	CASSLGLGGTDTQYF
once	.	TRBV4-1	TRBJ1-1	TGCGCCAGCAGCCAAGTTCGGGCGGGGGGGTCACGGGACACTGAAGCTTTCTTT	CASSQVRAGGSRDTEAFF
.	.	TRBV5-6	TRBJ1-2	TGTGCCAGCAGCTTGGAGGGGTTCTATGGCTACACCTTC	CASSLEGFYGYTF
few	.	TRBV30	TRBJ2-3	TGTGCCTGGAGTGTTTCAGGGTGGACAGATACGCAGTATTTT	CAWSVSGWTDTQYF
.	.	TRBV5-6	TRBJ2-4	TGTGCCAGCAGCTTTAGGGGATGGGCCAAAAACATTCAGTACTTC	CASSFRGWAKNIQYF
.	.	TRBV9	TRBJ1-1	TGTGCCAGCAGCCGGACAGATTATGAAGCTTTCTTT	CASSRTDYEAFF
.	.	TRBV2	TRBJ1-4	TGTGCCAGCTCTGGCAGGGGCGAAAAACTGTTTTTT	CASSGRGEKLFF
.	.	TRBV5-1	TRBJ1-1	TGCGCCAGCAGCTTGGAGCACAGGAACACTGAAGCTTTCTTT	CASSLEHRNTEAFF
.	TRBD1	TRBV5-1	TRBJ1-6	TGCGCCAGCAGCAGGGACAGTCTTGTTTCACCCCTCCACTTT	CASSRDSLVSPLHF
.	.	TRBV6-1	TRBJ2-5	TGTGCCAGCAGTGAAAGGGGGGAGAAGAGAAGATCAGAGACCCAGTACTTC	CASSERGEKRRSETQYF
.	.	TRBV11-3	TRBJ2-2	TGTGCCAGCAGCTTAGAAGGGGCAGGGTCGAGCACCGGGGAGCTGTTTTTT	CASSLEGAGSSTGELFF
.	TRBD1	TRBV2	TRBJ1-2	TGTGCCAGCAGTGCTTGGGGACAGGGCGGGAGCTACACCTTC	CASSAWGQGGSYTF
.	TRBD2	TRBV11-3	TRBJ2-7	TGTGCCAGCAGCCGTAGCGGGGCCTACGAGCAGTACTTC	CASSRSGAYEQYF
.	.	TRBV6-5	TRBJ2-7	TGTGCCAGCAGCTCCCGGGGGACGGTAACCTACGAGCAGTACTTC	CASSSRGTVTYEQYF
.	.	TRBV11-2	TRBJ2-2	TGTGCCAGCAGTTCCACGGCCGGGGAGCTGTTTTTT	CASSSTAGELFF
.	.	TRBV28	TRBJ1-1	TGTGCCAGCAGTTCCCCGGGGGCGAACACTGAAGCTTTCTTT	CASSSPGANTEAFF
.	TRBD2	TRBV6-4	TRBJ2-1	TGTGCCAGCAGCCTTAGCGGGGACTACAATGAGCAGTTCTTC	CASSLSGDYNEQFF
.	.	TRBV27	TRBJ1-1	TGTGCCAGCAGTCACTTGGCTGCAGCCCCAGGGAGCGACACTGAAGCTTTCTTT	CASSHLAAAPGSDTEAFF
.	TRBD2	TRBV12-5	TRBJ2-1	TGTGCTAGTGGTTTCACGGGGGGCAATGAGCAGTTCTTC	CASGFTGGNEQFF
.	.	TRBV5-6	TRBJ1-2	TGTGCCAGCAGCGGGGGGCCAGGCCTTGTCCTCTATGGCTACACCTTC	CASSGGPGLVLYGYTF
.	.	TRBV6-4	TRBJ1-5	TGTGCCAGCAGCCAGACAGGTACTCAGCCCCAGCATTTT	CASSQTGTQPQHF
.	.	TRBV2	TRBJ2-2	TGTGCCAGCAGAACCCTAGCCAGGGGCACCGGGGAGCTGTTTTTT	CASRTLARGTGELFF
few	.	TRBV28	TRBJ2-7	TGTGCCAGCAGTTCCCGGGACTTCTTTACCTACGAGCAGTACTTC	CASSSRDFFTYEQYF
.	TRBD2	TRBV28	TRBJ2-3	TGTGCCAGCAGTTTTCGGGCTAGCGGGAAAGATACGCAGTATTTT	CASSFRASGKDTQYF
.	.	TRBV7-9	TRBJ1-4	TGTGCCAGCAGCCCCTCTCCTGCAACTAATGAAAAACTGTTTTTT	CASSPSPATNEKLFF
many	TRBD1	TRBV27	TRBJ1-2	TGTGCCAGCAGCCCCGGGACAGGCTATGGCTACACCTTC	CASSPGTGYGYTF
medium-sized	TRBD1	TRBV5-1	TRBJ1-1	TGCGCCAGCAGCGAAGGTCGGGACAGGGGGCTACACACTGAAGCTTTCTTT	CASSEGRDRGLHTEAFF
.	TRBD1	TRBV27	TRBJ1-5	TGTGCCAGCAGTTCAGGACAGGGCCCAGAGCCCCAGCATTTT	CASSSGQGPEPQHF
.	TRBD1	TRBV4-1	TRBJ1-5	TGCGCCAGCAGCCAAGAGGGCGGGACAGTTATCAATCAGCCCCAGCATTTT	CASSQEGGTVINQPQHF
.	.	TRBV5-1	TRBJ2-7	TGCGCCAGCGCTCGGGACCACACCTACGAGCAGTACTTC	CASARDHTYEQYF
.	TRBD1	TRBV6-5	TRBJ2-4	TGTGCCAGCAGTAGGCAAGGGACAGGAGCGGGCATTCAGTACTTC	CASSRQGTGAGIQYF
.	.	TRBV14	TRBJ1-6	TGTGCCAGCAGCCTTTCCGGCGGCCGAAGGGATAATTCACCCCTCCACTTT	CASSLSGGRRDNSPLHF
.	.	TRBV2	TRBJ2-2	TGTGCCGGAAACCTTAAGAGAAACACCGGGGAGCTGTTTTTT	CAGNLKRNTGELFF
.	.	TRBV5-1	TRBJ2-2	TGCGCCAGCAGCTTAGACAGGCTGGACACCGGGGAGCTGTTTTTT	CASSLDRLDTGELFF
once	.	TRBV18	TRBJ2-5	TGTGCCAGCTCACCAGGGGTTATCCAGTACTTC	CASSPGVIQYF
.	.	TRBV7-2	TRBJ2-3	TGTGCCAGCAGCTTAGGGGGGCCGGCAGATACGCAGTATTTT	CASSLGGPADTQYF
few	.	TRBV5-1	TRBJ1-5	TGCGCCAGCAGCTTGGATTGGGCGCAGCCCCAGCATTTT	CASSLDWAQPQHF
.	.	TRBV11-1	TRBJ1-1	TGTGCCAGCAGCTTAGAGAGAGAGACACGGGACTTT	CASSLERETRDF
.	.	TRBV9	TRBJ2-3	TGTGCCAGCAGCCCGCGTCAGGAGATAAGCACAGATACGCAGTATTTT	CASSPRQEISTDTQYF
.	.	TRBV6-1	TRBJ2-1	TGTGCCAGCAGTGAAGACAGCGGTCGGGGTAATGAGCAGTTCTTC	CASSEDSGRGNEQFF
.	.	TRBV5-4	TRBJ2-1	TGTGCCAGCAGCTTTAACAGTTTTGAGCAGTTCTTC	CASSFNSFEQFF
.	.	TRBV19	TRBJ2-3	TGTGCCAGTAGTATAACGGGCACAGATACGCAGTATTTT	CASSITGTDTQYF
once	TRBD2	TRBV18	TRBJ2-7	TGTGCCAGCTCTGGACTAGCGGGGAGCTACGAGCAGTACTTC	CASSGLAGSYEQYF
.	.	TRBV28	TRBJ1-1	TGTGCCAGCAGTCCAAGAGGGATTGGTGAAGCTTTCTTT	CASSPRGIGEAFF
.	.	TRBV6-5	TRBJ1-1	TGTGCCAGCCTTGGGGACGGACTCACTGAAGCTTTCTTT	CASLGDGLTEAFF
.	.	TRBV6-5	TRBJ2-3	TGTGCCAGCAGTAGGGGGGGCACAGATACGCAGTATTTT	CASSRGGTDTQYF
.	TRBD1	TRBV10-3	TRBJ1-1	TGTGCCATCAGTGGGACAGGAACTGAAGCTTTCTTT	CAISGTGTEAFF